Listed below are T cell receptor beta chains from one sample, sequenced in a study of cytomegalovirus exposure and HLA in healthy donors. Libraries were prepared by immunoSEQ multiplex PCR; TCRdb keeps only in-frame clonotypes and omits some of them. The sample yields around 170,000 clones, 77% seen once. The specimen was PBMCs. These receptors were taken from a man aged 18 to 35 in good health and CMV-seronegative. Each CDR3 is given with its conserved first and last residue. Fields, in order: D gene, J gene, clone size, V gene, CDR3 length, CDR3 DNA, CDR3 protein. A D gene is named only where the DNA matches it firmly. Only part of the rows carry a size: once, few, many, or a class if the clone is expanded.

D gene: -
J gene: TRBJ1-1
clone size: -
V gene: TRBV7-8
CDR3 length: 15
CDR3 DNA: TGTGCCAGCAGCTTAGCCGGGTTGGCGAACACTGAAGCTTTCTTT
CDR3 protein: CASSLAGLANTEAFF

D gene: TRBD1
J gene: TRBJ1-5
clone size: few
V gene: TRBV2
CDR3 length: 15
CDR3 DNA: TGTGCCAGCGGGGAGACAGGGAATAGCAATCAGCCCCAGCATTTT
CDR3 protein: CASGETGNSNQPQHF

D gene: -
J gene: TRBJ1-2
clone size: -
V gene: TRBV2
CDR3 length: 12
CDR3 DNA: TGTGCCAGCAGTGTGAACAGGGATGGCTACACCTTC
CDR3 protein: CASSVNRDGYTF

D gene: TRBD1
J gene: TRBJ1-1
clone size: few
V gene: TRBV7-3
CDR3 length: 17
CDR3 DNA: TGTGCCAGCAGGACCACAGGGGATATGGATAATTTGGCTGAAGCTTTCTTT
CDR3 protein: CASRTTGDMDNLAEAFF

D gene: -
J gene: TRBJ2-7
clone size: few
V gene: TRBV5-1
CDR3 length: 14
CDR3 DNA: TGCGCCAGCAGCGCAGGACAGCCATCCTACGAGCAGTACTTC
CDR3 protein: CASSAGQPSYEQYF

D gene: TRBD1
J gene: TRBJ1-2
clone size: -
V gene: TRBV7-9
CDR3 length: 16
CDR3 DNA: TGTGCCAGCAGCTTAAGAGGGGGCGGCTCAAAAGACGGCTACACCTTC
CDR3 protein: CASSLRGGGSKDGYTF

D gene: -
J gene: TRBJ1-2
clone size: -
V gene: TRBV5-6
CDR3 length: 10
CDR3 DNA: TGTGCCAGCAGCCGGGATAGCTACACCTTC
CDR3 protein: CASSRDSYTF

D gene: TRBD1
J gene: TRBJ2-1
clone size: -
V gene: TRBV6-5
CDR3 length: 13
CDR3 DNA: TGTGCCAGCAGTGGACAGGGACACAATGAGCAGTTCTTC
CDR3 protein: CASSGQGHNEQFF

D gene: TRBD1
J gene: TRBJ2-5
clone size: few
V gene: TRBV5-8
CDR3 length: 16
CDR3 DNA: TGTGCCAGCAGACACCCCGGGACAGGGGCTATGAAGACCCAGTACTTC
CDR3 protein: CASRHPGTGAMKTQYF

D gene: TRBD2
J gene: TRBJ2-1
clone size: -
V gene: TRBV4-3
CDR3 length: 16
CDR3 DNA: TGCGCCAGCAGCCAAGGGCTAGCGGGAGCCTTCCATGAGCAGTTCTTC
CDR3 protein: CASSQGLAGAFHEQFF

D gene: -
J gene: TRBJ1-1
clone size: -
V gene: TRBV5-1
CDR3 length: 15
CDR3 DNA: TGCGCCAGCAGCTGGTCCCCCAGGGAGAACACTGAAGCTTTCTTT
CDR3 protein: CASSWSPRENTEAFF

D gene: -
J gene: TRBJ2-7
clone size: -
V gene: TRBV29-1
CDR3 length: 15
CDR3 DNA: TGCAGCGTTGAATCTGACGTAGGACGGGAGAGTGAGCAGTACTTC
CDR3 protein: CSVESDVGRESEQYF

D gene: -
J gene: TRBJ1-2
clone size: -
V gene: TRBV9
CDR3 length: 18
CDR3 DNA: TGTGCCAGCAGCGTAGCCCCCTCGCGGCAGAGCGACAACTATGGCTACACCTTC
CDR3 protein: CASSVAPSRQSDNYGYTF

D gene: -
J gene: TRBJ1-5
clone size: -
V gene: TRBV10-2
CDR3 length: 15
CDR3 DNA: TGCGCCAGCAGTGAGTTGGTACAGGGCGGTCAGCCCCAGCATTTT
CDR3 protein: CASSELVQGGQPQHF

D gene: TRBD2
J gene: TRBJ2-3
clone size: -
V gene: TRBV19
CDR3 length: 14
CDR3 DNA: TGTGCCAGTAGTATAGCAGCGGGAGCAGATACGCAGTATTTT
CDR3 protein: CASSIAAGADTQYF

D gene: TRBD1
J gene: TRBJ1-2
clone size: -
V gene: TRBV29-1
CDR3 length: 12
CDR3 DNA: TGCAGCGGCTCGACAGGGAACTATGGCTACACCTTC
CDR3 protein: CSGSTGNYGYTF

D gene: -
J gene: TRBJ2-7
clone size: -
V gene: TRBV9
CDR3 length: 15
CDR3 DNA: TGTGCCAGCAGCGTAGAGGACGGGGTTTTGTCGAAGCAGTACTTC
CDR3 protein: CASSVEDGVLSKQYF

D gene: -
J gene: TRBJ2-7
clone size: -
V gene: TRBV10-3
CDR3 length: 14
CDR3 DNA: TGTGCCACCAGAAGGGGGGACAGAGCCTACGAGCAGTACTTC
CDR3 protein: CATRRGDRAYEQYF

D gene: TRBD2
J gene: TRBJ2-7
clone size: -
V gene: TRBV11-3
CDR3 length: 15
CDR3 DNA: TGTGCCAGCAGCTTATCGGCTAGCGGGAGTTACGAGCAGTACTTC
CDR3 protein: CASSLSASGSYEQYF

D gene: -
J gene: TRBJ2-7
clone size: few
V gene: TRBV19
CDR3 length: 14
CDR3 DNA: TGTGCCAGTAGTATACGTGGCAGGCGCTACGAGCAGTACTTC
CDR3 protein: CASSIRGRRYEQYF

D gene: -
J gene: TRBJ2-5
clone size: few
V gene: TRBV13
CDR3 length: 13
CDR3 DNA: TGTGCCAGCAGCTTACAGGGGTCGGAGACCCAGTACTTC
CDR3 protein: CASSLQGSETQYF

D gene: -
J gene: TRBJ1-3
clone size: once
V gene: TRBV4-2
CDR3 length: 16
CDR3 DNA: TGTGTCAGCAGCCGGAGGGGGGGTTCCTCTGGAAACACCATATATTTT
CDR3 protein: CVSSRRGGSSGNTIYF

D gene: -
J gene: TRBJ2-1
clone size: -
V gene: TRBV29-1
CDR3 length: 11
CDR3 DNA: TGCAGCATTGTTCGGTACAATGAGCAGTTCTTC
CDR3 protein: CSIVRYNEQFF

D gene: -
J gene: TRBJ1-4
clone size: -
V gene: TRBV7-2
CDR3 length: 14
CDR3 DNA: TGTGCCAGCAGCTTAGACAGGGCTCCTGAAAAACTGTTTTTT
CDR3 protein: CASSLDRAPEKLFF